This entry concerns a single T cell receptor (beta chain). Its antigen is unidentified. Separate from the roughly 670-subject first cohort, the approximately 120-subject validation cohort was the one that the donors belonged to. The table came from immunoSEQ multiplex PCR; TCRdb's copy has only in-frame clones and leaves some out. The sample holds about 200,000 clones, roughly 88% seen once. The data belong to a study of cytomegalovirus exposure and HLA in healthy donors. V shed 0 bases and J shed 4 bases, with 9 bases lying between them. Germline loops: CDR1 MGHRA, CDR2 YSYEKL. This CDR3 has 14 amino acids. Overall study findings and caveats: Through in vitro validation, a few CMV-associated chains were shown to be specific for CMV antigens.

The rearrangement joins TRBV4-1 to TRBJ1-1; D gene uncertain. Sequencing was performed on PBMCs. This TCR was recovered from a woman aged 25 to 39 in good health and CMV-seropositive. The CDR3 here is CASSQDHTRTEAFF. The CDR3 DNA follows: TGCGCCAGCAGCCAAGACCACACCCGCACTGAAGCTTTCTTT.